The 9 T cell receptor beta chains given below trace back to one sample, sequenced in a study of regulatory T cells in long-lasting Graves disease listed by TCRdb under 2021. Read against the paper, the sample's time point label means: persistent/refractory GD, antithyroid drugs over 5 years with positive TRAb. For both TCR sequencing and RNA sequencing, RNA was extracted from PBMCs in TRIzol. Libraries were prepared through multiplex PCR. TCRdb names Illumina HiSeq 4000 as the instrument used. iRepertoire HTBI primers and Arm-PCR amplification of CDR3 regions were used to construct TCR beta libraries. TCRdb reran the public reads through fastp at Q25 and MiXCR, keeping productive beta chains. Each record represents a unique CDR3 protein, reported with the most common genes and DNA among its rows. For this sample there are 350,000 to 450,000 distinct CDR3 sequences; roughly 20% appear just once. In total, the top ten clones hold approximately 28% of the sample.

Sequenced here: peripheral blood mononuclear cells (PBMCs), sampled when the disease was refractory, from a patient treated with antithyroid drugs. All receptors derive from a middle-aged woman with Graves disease. Donor details come from another sample of the same person, matched by shared clones.

The chain is built from TRBV7-2 and TRBJ1-5; D remains unclear. The V gene's germline CDR1 is SGHTA and CDR2 FQGNSA. V was pared by 2 bases and J by 1 base, with 6 bases between. The length of the CDR3 is 14 residues. In nucleotides, the CDR3 is TGTGCCAGCAGCTTATTTGGCAGCAATCAGCCCCAGCATTTT. It codes for CASSLFGSNQPQHF.

The V and J genes are TRBV27 and TRBJ2-7; weak D call: TRBD1 (5 bases). Germline assignment: CDR1 MNHEY and CDR2 SMNVEV (reference sequence). Trimming cost V 6 bases and J 3 bases, with 12 bases left between them. There are 13 residues in the CDR3. The CDR3 bases are TGTGCCAGCAGGCCAGGGTCCATCTACGAGCAGTACTTC. Translating it yields CASRPGSIYEQYF.

At least ten counts were recorded for this clonotype. DNA for the CDR3: TGTGCCAGCAGTGGAATCCGCTACGAGCAGTACTTC. Translation: CASSGIRYEQYF. J is TRBJ2-7 and V is TRBV28; D unclear. Trimming left V 5 bases short and J 3 bases short, with 8 bases between. Germline loops: CDR1 MDHEN, CDR2 SYDVKM. This CDR3 contains 12 residues.

This clonotype was observed a few times. This rearrangement joins TRBV6-5 to TRBJ1-3, with D unclear. The V and J ends lost 4 bases and 1 base respectively, with 17 bases between them. Germline lookup yields CDR1 MNHEY and CDR2 SVGAGI. The CDR3 totals 17 residues. CDR3 residues: CASSLTLQFGSGNTIYF. In DNA form, the CDR3 reads TGTGCCAGCAGTTTAACGCTACAGTTTGGGTCTGGAAACACCATATATTTT.

This clonotype has a handful of counts. The V call is TRBV29-1, the J call TRBJ2-5; no clear D. The CDR3 has 10 residues. Germline CDR1 reads SQVTM; CDR2 reads ANQGSEA. Deletions cut 8 bases from V and 5 bases from J, with 9 bases between. The CDR3 region is CSTGVETQYF. In DNA form, the CDR3 reads TGCAGCACCGGAGTGGAGACCCAGTACTTC.

There are a few counts of this clonotype. V usage is TRBV6-1 and J usage is TRBJ1-5; weak D call: TRBD1 (5 bases). Trimming shortened V by 6 bases and J by 3 bases, and 12 bases separated the two germline ends. Looked up from germline, CDR1 is MNHNS and CDR2 is SASEGT. The CDR3 covers 14 residues. For the CDR3, the DNA is TGTGCCAGCAGCCCAGGGCAGCACAATCAGCCCCAGCATTTT. This encodes CASSPGQHNQPQHF.

The chain has TRBV28 and TRBJ2-3, with D maybe TRBD1 (5 bases). V dropped 7 bases and J dropped 7 bases, with 12 bases sitting between them. Germline V lookup: CDR1 MDHEN, CDR2 SYDVKM. The CDR3 has 12 residues. CDR3 nucleotide sequence: TGTGCCAGCACCAAGACAGACTATACGCAGTATTTT. It is translated as CASTKTDYTQYF. Filled out from reference TRBV28 and TRBJ2-3, the complete variable domain reads DVKVTQSSRYLVKRTGEKVFLECVQDMDHENMFWYRQDPGLGLRLIYFSYDVKMKEKGDIPEGYSVSREKKERFSLILESASTNQTSMYLCASTKTDYTQYFGPGTRLTVL.

The chain employs TRBV2 and TRBJ1-2, with 11 positions matching TRBD1. CDR1 is SNHLY and CDR2 is FYNNEI in the germline V gene. This CDR3 has 16 amino acids. V was pared by 2 bases and J by 4 bases, with 6 bases of the junction left unmatched. CDR3 coding DNA: TGTGCCAGCAGTGAAATTCCGGGACAGGGGGTCTATGGCTACACCTTC. The encoded protein is CASSEIPGQGVYGYTF. Together with reference TRBV2 and TRBJ1-2, the CDR3 gives the full variable domain: EPEVTQTPSHQVTQMGQEVILRCVPISNHLYFYWYRQILGQKVEFLVSFYNNEISEKSEIFDDQFSVERPDGSNFTLKIRSTKLEDSAMYFCASSEIPGQGVYGYTFGSGTRLTVV.

The chain couples TRBV27 to TRBJ2-1; 11 bases agree with TRBD2. V dropped 3 bases and J dropped 3; count of bases not matched to a gene: 7. The CDR3 is 17 amino acids. CDR1 and CDR2 from the germline V gene are MNHEY and SMNVEV (reference sequence). The chain's CDR3 is CASSFLSSGRVYNEQFF. Here the CDR3 DNA reads TGTGCCAGCAGTTTCCTAAGTAGCGGGAGGGTCTACAATGAGCAGTTCTTC.